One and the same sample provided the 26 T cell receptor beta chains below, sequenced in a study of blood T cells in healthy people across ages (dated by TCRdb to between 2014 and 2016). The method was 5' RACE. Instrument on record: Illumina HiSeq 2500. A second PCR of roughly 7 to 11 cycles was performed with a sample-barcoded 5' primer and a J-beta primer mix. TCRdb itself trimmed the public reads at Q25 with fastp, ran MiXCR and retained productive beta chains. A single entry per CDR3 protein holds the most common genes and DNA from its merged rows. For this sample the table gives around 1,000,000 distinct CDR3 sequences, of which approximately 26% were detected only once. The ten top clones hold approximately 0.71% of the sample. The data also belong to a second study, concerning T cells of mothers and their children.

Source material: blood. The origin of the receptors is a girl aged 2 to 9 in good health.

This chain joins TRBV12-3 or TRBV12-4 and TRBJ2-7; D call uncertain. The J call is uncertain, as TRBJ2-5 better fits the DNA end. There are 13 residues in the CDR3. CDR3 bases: TGTGCCAGCACCTCCCGTCCGGGAGAGACCCAGTACTTC. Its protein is CASTSRPGETQYF.

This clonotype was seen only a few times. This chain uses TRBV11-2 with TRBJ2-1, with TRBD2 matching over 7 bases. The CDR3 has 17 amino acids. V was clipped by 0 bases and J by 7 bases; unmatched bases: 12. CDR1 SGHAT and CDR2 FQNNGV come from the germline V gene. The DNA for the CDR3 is TGTGCCAGCAGCTTAGATTGGGCTAGCGGCCAGGGTAATGAGCAGTTCTTC. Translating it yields CASSLDWASGQGNEQFF.

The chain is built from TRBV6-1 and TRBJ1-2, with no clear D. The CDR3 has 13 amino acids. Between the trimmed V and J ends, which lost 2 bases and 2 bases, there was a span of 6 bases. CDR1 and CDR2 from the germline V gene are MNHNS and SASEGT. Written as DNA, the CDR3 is TGTGCCAGCAGTGAACCGAACAACTATGGCTACACCTTC. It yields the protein CASSEPNNYGYTF.

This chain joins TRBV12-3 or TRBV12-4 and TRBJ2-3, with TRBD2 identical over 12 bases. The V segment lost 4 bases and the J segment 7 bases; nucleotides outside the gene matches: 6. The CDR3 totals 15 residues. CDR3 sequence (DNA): TGTGCCAGCAGTTACCGGACTAGCGGGATTTATACGCAGTATTTT. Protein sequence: CASSYRTSGIYTQYF.

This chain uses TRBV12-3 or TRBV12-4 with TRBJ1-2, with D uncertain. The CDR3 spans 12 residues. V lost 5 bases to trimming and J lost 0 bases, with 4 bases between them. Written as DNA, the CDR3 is TGTGCCAGCAGTAAAACTAACTATGGCTACACCTTC. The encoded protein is CASSKTNYGYTF.

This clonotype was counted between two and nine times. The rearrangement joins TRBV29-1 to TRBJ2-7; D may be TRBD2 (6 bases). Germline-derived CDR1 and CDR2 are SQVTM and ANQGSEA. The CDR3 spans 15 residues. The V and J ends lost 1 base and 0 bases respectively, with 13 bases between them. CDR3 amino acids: CSVEAPSENSYEQYF. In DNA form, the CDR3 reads TGCAGCGTTGAAGCCCCTAGCGAAAACTCCTACGAGCAGTACTTC.

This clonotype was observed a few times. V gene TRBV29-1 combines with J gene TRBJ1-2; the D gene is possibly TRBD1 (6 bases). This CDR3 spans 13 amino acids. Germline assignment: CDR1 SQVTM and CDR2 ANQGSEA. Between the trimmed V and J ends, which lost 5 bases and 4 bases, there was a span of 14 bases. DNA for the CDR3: TGCAGCGTTAACCCGCCGGACAGCTATGGCTACACCTTC. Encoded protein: CSVNPPDSYGYTF.

The CDR3: CASSPSSGVSYNEQFF. The CDR3 DNA reads TGTGCCAGCAGCCCAAGTAGCGGGGTCTCCTACAATGAGCAGTTCTTC. The V call is TRBV7-2, the J call TRBJ2-1; 8 nucleotides line up with TRBD2. Germline V CDR1 and CDR2: SGHTA, FQGNSA. The CDR3 is made up of 16 amino acids. V dropped 5 bases and J dropped 0; count of bases not matched to a gene: 6.

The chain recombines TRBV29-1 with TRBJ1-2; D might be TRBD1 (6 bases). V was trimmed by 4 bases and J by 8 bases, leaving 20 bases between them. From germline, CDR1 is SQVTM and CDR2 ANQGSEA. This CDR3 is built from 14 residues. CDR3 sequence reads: CSVVGGQLSDGYTF. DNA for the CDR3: TGCAGCGTTGTAGGCGGACAGCTATCAGACGGCTACACCTTC.

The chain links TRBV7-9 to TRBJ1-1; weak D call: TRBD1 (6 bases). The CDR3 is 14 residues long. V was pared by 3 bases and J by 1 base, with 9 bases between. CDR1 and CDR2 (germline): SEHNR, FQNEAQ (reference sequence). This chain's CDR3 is CASSLLDRNTEAFF. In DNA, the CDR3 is TGTGCCAGCAGCTTGTTGGACAGGAACACTGAAGCTTTCTTT.

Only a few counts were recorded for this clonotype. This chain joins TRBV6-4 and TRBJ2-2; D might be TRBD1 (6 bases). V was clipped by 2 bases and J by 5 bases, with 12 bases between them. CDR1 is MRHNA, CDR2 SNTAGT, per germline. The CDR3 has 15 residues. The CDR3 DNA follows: TGTGCCAGCAGTGACAACGGCAGGGGAACCGGGGAGCTGTTTTTT. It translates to CASSDNGRGTGELFF.

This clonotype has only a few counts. The CDR3 reads CSAKETVSSYEQYF. The CDR3 DNA is TGCAGTGCTAAAGAGACAGTATCATCCTACGAGCAGTACTTC. V is TRBV20-1 and J is TRBJ2-7; a weak D match, TRBD1 (5 bases). V lost 4 bases, J lost 1 base, and 14 bases lay in between. Germline CDR1 reads DFQATT; CDR2 reads SNEGSKA (reference sequence). This CDR3 comprises 14 residues.

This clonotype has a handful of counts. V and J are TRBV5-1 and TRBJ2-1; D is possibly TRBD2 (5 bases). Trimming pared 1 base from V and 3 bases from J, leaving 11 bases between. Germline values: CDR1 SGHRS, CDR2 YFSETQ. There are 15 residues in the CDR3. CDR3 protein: CASSLTDRDYNEQFF. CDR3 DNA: TGCGCCAGCAGCTTGACAGATCGGGACTACAATGAGCAGTTCTTC.

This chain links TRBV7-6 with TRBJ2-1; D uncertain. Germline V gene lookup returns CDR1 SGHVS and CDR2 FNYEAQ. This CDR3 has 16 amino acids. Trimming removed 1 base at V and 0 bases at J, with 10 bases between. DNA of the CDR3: TGTGCCAGCAGCTTAGGGGTCCCGAACTCCTACAATGAGCAGTTCTTC. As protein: CASSLGVPNSYNEQFF.

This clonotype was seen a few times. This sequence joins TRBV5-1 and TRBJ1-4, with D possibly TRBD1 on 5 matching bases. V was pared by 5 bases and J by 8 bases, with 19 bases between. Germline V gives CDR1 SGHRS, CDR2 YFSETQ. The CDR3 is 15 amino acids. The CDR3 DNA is TGCGCCAGCAGTCTGGGATGGCAGGGAGGAGAAAAACTGTTTTTT. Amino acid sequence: CASSLGWQGGEKLFF.

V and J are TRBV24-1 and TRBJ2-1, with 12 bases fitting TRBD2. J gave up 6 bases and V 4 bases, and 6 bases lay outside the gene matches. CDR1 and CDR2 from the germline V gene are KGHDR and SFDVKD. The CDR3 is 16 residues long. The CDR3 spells CATSESLAGGSNEQFF. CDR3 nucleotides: TGTGCCACCAGTGAGAGTCTAGCGGGGGGGTCCAATGAGCAGTTCTTC.

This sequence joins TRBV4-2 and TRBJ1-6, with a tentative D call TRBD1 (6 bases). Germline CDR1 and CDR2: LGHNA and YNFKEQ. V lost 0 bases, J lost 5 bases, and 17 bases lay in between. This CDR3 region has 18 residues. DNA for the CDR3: TGTGCCAGCAGCCAAGACATATCCAGGGGCCTCGATAATTCACCCCTCCACTTT. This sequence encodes CASSQDISRGLDNSPLHF.

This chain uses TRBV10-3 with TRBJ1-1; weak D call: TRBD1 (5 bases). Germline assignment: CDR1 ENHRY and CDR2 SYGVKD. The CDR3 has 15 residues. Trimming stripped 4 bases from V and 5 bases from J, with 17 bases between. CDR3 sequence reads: CAISVNRGSGTEAFF. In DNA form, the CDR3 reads TGTGCCATCAGTGTTAATAGGGGATCGGGGACTGAAGCTTTCTTT.

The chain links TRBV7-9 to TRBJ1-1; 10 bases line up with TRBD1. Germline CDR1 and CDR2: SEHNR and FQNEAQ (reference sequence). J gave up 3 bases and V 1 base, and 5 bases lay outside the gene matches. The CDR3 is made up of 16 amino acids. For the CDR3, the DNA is TGTGCCAGCAGCTTAGTGACAGGGGGCGCGGACACTGAAGCTTTCTTT. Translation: CASSLVTGGADTEAFF.

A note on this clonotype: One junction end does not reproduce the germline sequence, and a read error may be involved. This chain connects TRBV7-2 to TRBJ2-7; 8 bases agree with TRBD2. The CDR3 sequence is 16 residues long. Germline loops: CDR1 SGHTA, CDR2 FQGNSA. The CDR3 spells CASSPSPGLGSYEQYF. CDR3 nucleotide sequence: TGTGCTAGCAGCCCTTCACCGGGACTAGGGTCATACGAGCAGTACTTC.

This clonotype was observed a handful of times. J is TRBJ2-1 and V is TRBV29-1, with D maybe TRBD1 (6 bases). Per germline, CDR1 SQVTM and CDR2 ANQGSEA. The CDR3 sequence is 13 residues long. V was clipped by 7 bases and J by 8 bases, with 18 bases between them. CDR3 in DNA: TGCAGCGAGCAGGGGTTAGGTAGGGATGAGCAGTTCTTC. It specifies CSEQGLGRDEQFF.

The CDR3 DNA reads TGCAGCGTTGAAGGAGAAGAATATGGCTACACCTTC. Protein sequence: CSVEGEEYGYTF. V and J are TRBV29-1 and TRBJ1-2; D is unclear. The CDR3 sequence is 12 residues long. Trimming shortened V by 1 base and J by 5 bases, and 8 bases separated the two germline ends. Germline-derived CDR1 and CDR2 are SQVTM and ANQGSEA.

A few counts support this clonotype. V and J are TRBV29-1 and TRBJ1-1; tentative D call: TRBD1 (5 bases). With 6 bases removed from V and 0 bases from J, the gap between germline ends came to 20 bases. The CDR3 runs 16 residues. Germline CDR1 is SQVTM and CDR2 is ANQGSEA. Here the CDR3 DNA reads TGCAGCGTCGCTCAGGGTTTCGGTATCATGAACACTGAAGCTTTCTTT. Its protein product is CSVAQGFGIMNTEAFF.

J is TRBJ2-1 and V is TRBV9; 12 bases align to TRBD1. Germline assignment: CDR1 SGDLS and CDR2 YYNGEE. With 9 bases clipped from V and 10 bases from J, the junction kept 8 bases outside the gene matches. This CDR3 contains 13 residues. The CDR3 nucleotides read TGTGCCACCCCGGGACAGGGGGCACGAGAGCAGTTCTTC. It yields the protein CATPGQGAREQFF.

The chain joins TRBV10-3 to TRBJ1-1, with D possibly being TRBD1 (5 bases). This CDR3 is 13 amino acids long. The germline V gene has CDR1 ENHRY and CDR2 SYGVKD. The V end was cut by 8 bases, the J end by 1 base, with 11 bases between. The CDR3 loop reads CAIGGTENTEAFF. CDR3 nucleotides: TGTGCCATCGGCGGGACGGAGAACACTGAAGCTTTCTTT.

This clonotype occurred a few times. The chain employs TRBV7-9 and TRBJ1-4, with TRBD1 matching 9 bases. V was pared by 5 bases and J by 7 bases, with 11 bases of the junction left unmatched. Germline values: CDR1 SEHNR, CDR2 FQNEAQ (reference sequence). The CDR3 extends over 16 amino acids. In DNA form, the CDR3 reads TGTGCCAGCAGCCCAACACAGGGGGCGCCAGGTGAAAAACTGTTTTTT. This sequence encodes CASSPTQGAPGEKLFF.